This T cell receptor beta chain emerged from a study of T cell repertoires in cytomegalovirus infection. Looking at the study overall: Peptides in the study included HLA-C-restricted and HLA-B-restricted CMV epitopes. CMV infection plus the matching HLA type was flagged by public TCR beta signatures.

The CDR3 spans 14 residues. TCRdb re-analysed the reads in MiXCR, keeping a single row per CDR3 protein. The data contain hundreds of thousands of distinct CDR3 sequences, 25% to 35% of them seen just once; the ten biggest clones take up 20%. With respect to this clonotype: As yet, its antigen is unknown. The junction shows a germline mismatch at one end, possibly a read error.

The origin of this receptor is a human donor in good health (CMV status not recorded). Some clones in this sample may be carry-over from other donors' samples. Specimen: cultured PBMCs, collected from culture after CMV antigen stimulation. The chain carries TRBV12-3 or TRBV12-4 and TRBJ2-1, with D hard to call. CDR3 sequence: CPSSLVGIYNEQFF. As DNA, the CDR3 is TGTCCCAGCAGTTTAGTGGGCATCTACAATGAGCAGTTCTTC.